This note documents a single TCR beta chain sequence. Its antigen is unknown. Measured with immunoSEQ multiplex PCR; TCRdb has only the in-frame clones, and not every one. The sample includes 40,000 to 50,000 clones, approximately 90% seen only once; the top ten take more than 5.5%. The data stem from a study of PD-1 blockade in classical Hodgkin lymphoma. General study points: The origin of the repertoire differences remains undefined, with disease activity or prior therapy as possible causes.

All the patients suffered relapse after autologous stem cell transplantation, and brentuximab vedotin exposure differed. Germline V gene sequence: CDR1 MNHEY, CDR2 SMNVEV (reference sequence). The CDR3 sequence is 14 residues long. Between the trimmed V and J ends, which lost 0 bases and 5 bases, there was a span of 9 bases. The receptor was derived from a human donor with classical Hodgkin lymphoma. The sequencing here drew on peripheral blood mononuclear cells (PBMCs), taken before the second cycle of nivolumab. V usage is TRBV27 and J usage is TRBJ2-3; D remains ambiguous. The CDR3 here is CASSLSTLKDTQYF. The CDR3 DNA sequence: TGTGCCAGCAGTTTATCGACGCTAAAAGATACGCAGTATTTT.